The 9 T cell receptor beta chains listed next were all sequenced from one sample in a study of blood T cells in healthy people across ages. Sample-barcoded 5' priming and a J-beta primer mix drove a second PCR of about 7 to 11 cycles. TCRdb re-derived calls from the 5' RACE reads in MiXCR, one entry per CDR3 protein. The table shows 780,000 or so distinct CDR3 sequences, with roughly three fifths occurring only once. What was sequenced was blood. Receptors originate from a middle-aged man in good health.

This rearrangement joins TRBV29-1 to TRBJ2-2, with D unclear. There are 14 residues in the CDR3. Trimming removed 8 bases at V and 0 bases at J, with 13 bases between. The germline CDR1 and CDR2 sequences are SQVTM and ANQGSEA. CDR3 nucleotide sequence: TGCAGCTATTCAGGTGCCGCGAACACCGGGGAGCTGTTTTTT. It is translated as CSYSGAANTGELFF.

The V and J genes are TRBV29-1 and TRBJ1-5; tentatively, D is TRBD1 (6 bases). Deletions cut 6 bases from V and 5 bases from J, with 11 bases between. Germline V lookup: CDR1 SQVTM, CDR2 ANQGSEA. The CDR3 loop spans 12 amino acids. The CDR3 is CSVGTPDQPQHF. The CDR3 DNA sequence: TGCAGCGTCGGGACACCGGATCAGCCCCAGCATTTT.

About this clonotype: This may arise from a read error, as a much more abundant clone is one base away. The chain is built from TRBV7-2 and TRBJ2-7; 9 bases match TRBD2. Germline V lookup: CDR1 SGHTA, CDR2 FQGNSA. The CDR3 covers 15 residues. The CDR3 nucleotides are TGTGCCTGCAGCTTAGCGGGGGCAGGTACCTACGAGCAGTACTTC. Translation: CACSLAGAGTYEQYF.

This chain links TRBV12-3 or TRBV12-4 with TRBJ2-3; no firm D call. Trimming stripped 5 bases from V and 4 bases from J, with 7 bases between. The CDR3 spans 12 residues. The DNA of the CDR3 is TGTGCCAGCAGTATCCGTGCAGATACGCAGTATTTT. Its translation: CASSIRADTQYF.

This chain joins TRBV2 and TRBJ1-1, with TRBD1 as a possible D gene (6 bases). V was pared by 8 bases and J by 0 bases, with 16 bases between. This CDR3 has 15 residues. CDR1 SNHLY and CDR2 FYNNEI come from the germline V gene. This CDR3 is CASSKNRDLNTEAFF. CDR3 nucleotide sequence: TGTGCCAGCTCCAAAAACAGGGATCTGAACACTGAAGCTTTCTTT.

This clonotype was observed once. V is TRBV20-1 and J is TRBJ1-2; perhaps TRBD1 as D (6 bases). The CDR3 has 13 residues. From germline, CDR1 is DFQATT and CDR2 SNEGSKA (reference sequence). V was trimmed by 1 base and J by 6 bases, leaving 12 bases between them. The CDR3, as DNA: TGCAGTGCTAGAGCTACAGGGCGGGATGGCTACACCTTC. This codes for CSARATGRDGYTF.

In its sample, this clonotype was seen a few times. The CDR3 spells CASSPFPGTRQETQYF. The CDR3 bases are TGTGCCAGCTCACCCTTTCCGGGAACCCGACAAGAGACCCAGTACTTC. The V and J genes are TRBV7-2 and TRBJ2-5; D might be TRBD2 (5 bases). CDR1 is SGHTA and CDR2 is FQGNSA in the germline V gene. V lost 8 bases and J lost 2, with 21 bases in between. The CDR3 has 16 amino acids.

The chain has TRBV2 and TRBJ1-6, with 7 bases identical to TRBD1. Germline V gene sequence: CDR1 SNHLY, CDR2 FYNNEI. Trimming cost V 6 bases and J 8 bases; bases outside gene matches: 7. The CDR3 runs 14 residues. This chain's CDR3 is CASRIGTDYSPLHF. CDR3 DNA: TGTGCCAGCAGGATTGGGACAGACTATTCACCCCTCCACTTT.

This clonotype turned up a few times. The genes are TRBV14 and TRBJ2-4; TRBD1 matches at 7 bases. This CDR3 has 15 amino acids. The germline CDR1 and CDR2 sequences are SGHDN and FVKESK. Trimming at V came to 0 bases and at J to 8 bases, leaving 7 bases not matched to a gene. In nucleotides, the CDR3 is TGTGCCAGCAGCCAAGATCTGGCAGGGGGAGACATTCAGTACTTC. This codes for CASSQDLAGGDIQYF.